The clone carrying this T cell receptor beta chain has ten or more counts. Its matching antigen is unknown. The data stem from a study of early T cells in non-severe SARS-CoV-2 infection. Turning to the study itself: Sequencing of unsorted whole blood was done on bulk RNA, leaving chains unpaired. Study-wide points: Sequences matched to VDJdb favored anti-spike CD8 responses, while private and CD4 specificities were missed.

Researchers tagged individual cDNA molecules with unique molecular identifiers. TCRdb ran MiXCR on the 5' RACE reads and lists one entry per CDR3 protein. The sample lists about 100,000 distinct CDR3 sequences, more than 9.5% seen once, with about 7.6% in the top ten. The germline V gene has CDR1 LGHDT and CDR2 YNNKEL (reference sequence). The V end was cut by 3 bases, the J end by 7 bases, with 7 bases between. This CDR3 region has 12 residues. Sequenced material: whole blood. This chain joins TRBV3-1 and TRBJ2-1; D not resolved. The TCR sequence derives from an adult who was a healthcare worker with PCR-confirmed SARS-CoV-2 infection or an uninfected control (not recorded which). This chain's CDR3 is CASSQGTNEQFF. The CDR3 nucleotides read TGTGCCAGCAGCCAGGGAACTAATGAGCAGTTCTTC.